Below, 21 T cell receptor beta chains from the same sample are listed, as sequenced in a study of T cell repertoires in cytomegalovirus infection. TCRdb reanalysed the reads using MiXCR and keeps one entry per CDR3 protein. The sample contains about 770,000 distinct CDR3 sequences, almost 30% of which appear only once. For these TCRs, the target antigens are not known. Sequenced here: cultured CD8+ T cells from PBMCs, sampled from culture after CMV antigen stimulation. These receptors originate from a human donor in good health (CMV status not recorded). Some clones in this sample may be carry-over from other donors' samples.

This clonotype occurred a few times. The chain couples TRBV6-1 to TRBJ2-7; D possibly corresponds to TRBD1 (5 bases). The CDR3 runs 12 residues. V shed 6 bases and J shed 2 bases, with 8 bases lying between them. CDR1 MNHNS and CDR2 SASEGT come from the germline V gene. The CDR3 nucleotides are TGTGCCAGCAGCGACAGAACCTACGAGCAGTACGTC. This codes for CASSDRTYEQYV.

This chain joins TRBV4-2 and TRBJ1-5; no clear D gene. This CDR3 has 15 residues. Germline V gene data show CDR1 as LGHNA and CDR2 as YNFKEQ. V gave up 2 bases and J gave up 3 bases, with 11 bases separating them. This CDR3 reads CASSQNPRSNQPQHF. CDR3 DNA sequence: TGTGCCAGCAGCCAAAACCCGAGGTCCAATCAGCCCCAGCATTTT.

This clonotype has just a few counts. In nucleotides, the CDR3 is TGTGCCACCAGTGACCGCACATTAAACTATGGCTACACCTTC. Residues: CATSDRTLNYGYTF. The rearrangement uses TRBV24-1 and TRBJ1-2; no firm D call. V was cut by 4 bases and J by 2 bases, with 10 bases left in between. This CDR3 has 14 amino acids. From germline, CDR1 is KGHDR and CDR2 SFDVKD.

The chain links TRBV6-1 to TRBJ2-2, with D hard to call. The germline V gene encodes CDR1 MNHNS and CDR2 SASEGT. V was trimmed by 1 base and J by 8 bases, leaving 11 bases between them. The CDR3 is 14 amino acids. CDR3 nucleotide sequence: TGTGCCAGCAGTGAAGGGGCAGTCACGGGGGAGCTGTTTTTT. This gives the protein CASSEGAVTGELFF.

This clonotype was found a few times. It may be a read error: a sequence one base away is much more abundant. The rearrangement joins TRBV9 to TRBJ2-3; D gene ambiguous. This CDR3 comprises 12 residues. CDR1 is SGDLS and CDR2 is YYNGEE in the germline V gene. Trimming took off 3 bases at V and 2 bases at J, with 4 bases between the two ends. Here the CDR3 DNA reads TGTGCCAGCAGCGCTAACACAGATACGCAGTATTTT. Translated: CASSANTDTQYF.

This clonotype was counted between two and nine times. The chain links TRBV12-5 to TRBJ1-2, with unresolved D. V dropped 1 base and J dropped 4 bases, with 4 bases sitting between them. The CDR3 is 12 amino acids. Germline V CDR1 and CDR2: LGHNT, FRNRAP. CDR3 DNA: TGTGCTAGTGGTTTGGGTCTCTATGGCTACACCTTC. Encoded protein: CASGLGLYGYTF.

A few counts support this clonotype. The CDR3 is CASSLLRSIETQYF. CDR3 nucleotides: TGTGCCAGCAGCCTTTTAAGGAGCATAGAGACCCAGTACTTC. The V and J genes are TRBV14 and TRBJ2-5; D not certain. The V end was cut by 4 bases, the J end by 4 bases, with 13 bases between. CDR3 size: 14 residues. Germline CDR1 and CDR2: SGHDN and FVKESK.

In its sample, this clonotype was seen once. It is likely a read error, because the conserved phenylalanine at the end of the CDR3 is missing. V is TRBV11-3 and J is TRBJ2-1, with 9 bases that match TRBD2. Trimming removed 0 bases from V and 6 bases from J; junction bases left unmatched: 3. The germline V gene has CDR1 SGHNT and CDR2 YENEEA. CDR3 length: 15 residues. Written as DNA, the CDR3 is TGTGCCAGCAGCTTAGAGCGGGGGGGCTTCAATGAGCAGTTCCTC. Amino acid sequence: CASSLERGGFNEQFL.

This sequence joins TRBV27 and TRBJ1-1, with TRBD1 identical over 7 bases. CDR1 is MNHEY and CDR2 is SMNVEV in the germline V gene (reference sequence). The CDR3 is made up of 14 amino acids. After removal of 5 bases from V and 7 bases from J, the junction contained 10 bases not matched to a gene. CDR3 amino acids: CASSTQRQGSEAFF. Here the CDR3 DNA reads TGTGCCAGCAGTACGCAGAGACAGGGTAGTGAAGCTTTCTTT.

This clonotype was found many times. This chain connects TRBV7-8 to TRBJ2-3, with D unresolved. The CDR3 extends over 15 amino acids. CDR1 is SGHVS and CDR2 is FQNEAQ in the germline V gene. V lost 5 bases, J lost 5 bases, and 17 bases lay in between. CDR3 amino acids: CASSLELPLRDTQYF. The DNA for the CDR3 is TGTGCCAGCAGCCTCGAGCTCCCTCTGAGAGATACGCAGTATTTT.

The sample holds many counts of this clonotype. V is TRBV12-3 or TRBV12-4 and J is TRBJ2-7; 11 nucleotides align to TRBD1. The CDR3 length is 16 residues. Trimming removed 8 bases from V and 4 bases from J; junction bases left unmatched: 13. The CDR3: CASGQGAHPPIYEQYF. CDR3 nucleotide sequence: TGTGCCAGCGGACAGGGGGCACACCCACCGATTTACGAGCAGTACTTC.

V usage is TRBV28 and J usage is TRBJ2-7, with D maybe TRBD1 (5 bases). Deletions cut 2 bases from V and 6 bases from J, with 11 bases between. The CDR3 totals 13 residues. Germline CDR1 reads MDHEN; CDR2 reads SYDVKM. The CDR3: CASSLKDSAEQYV. In DNA, the CDR3 is TGTGCCAGCAGTTTAAAAGACAGTGCCGAGCAGTACGTC.

The sample holds many counts of this clonotype. The rearrangement links TRBV15 to TRBJ1-1, with D possibly being TRBD1 (5 bases). Trimming left V 3 bases short and J 6 bases short, with 17 bases between. The germline V gene encodes CDR1 LNHNV and CDR2 YYDKDF (reference sequence). The CDR3 contains 15 residues. CDR3 amino acids: CATSSYGAPGAEAFF. Written as DNA, the CDR3 is TGTGCCACCAGCAGCTACGGAGCCCCGGGGGCTGAAGCTTTCTTT.

This clonotype turned up a few times. The J gene is TRBJ2-7, the V gene TRBV4-1; no reliable D call. The CDR3 is 14 amino acids. Trimming took 0 bases from V and 2 from J, leaving 8 bases between them. The germline gives CDR1 MGHRA, CDR2 YSYEKL. For the CDR3, the DNA is TGCGCCAGCAGCCAAGAGGAAGGCCCCTACGAGCAGTACGTC. Translation: CASSQEEGPYEQYV.

This chain links TRBV27 with TRBJ2-2; D is perhaps TRBD1 (5 bases). The germline CDR1 and CDR2 sequences are MNHEY and SMNVEV (reference sequence). Trimming took off 6 bases at V and 1 base at J, with 12 bases between the two ends. The CDR3 is made up of 15 amino acids. The CDR3: CASRSLGVNTGELFF. CDR3 nucleotides: TGTGCCAGCAGATCCCTAGGGGTGAACACCGGGGAGCTGTTTTTT.

The chain joins TRBV5-6 to TRBJ1-4; D call uncertain. CDR1 and CDR2 from the germline V gene are SGHDT and YYEEEE. The V end lost 3 bases, the J end lost 3 bases, and 12 bases lay between the germline ends. CDR3 length equals 15 residues. This CDR3 reads CASSSTDPANEKLFF. The CDR3 bases are TGTGCCAGCAGCTCCACGGATCCGGCTAATGAAAAACTGTTTTTT.

V gene TRBV6-1 combines with J gene TRBJ1-1, with D hard to call. From germline, CDR1 is MNHNS and CDR2 SASEGT. Between the trimmed V and J ends, which lost 1 base and 5 bases, there was a span of 11 bases. The CDR3 covers 14 residues. The CDR3 spells CASSEGMTGTEAFF. The CDR3 DNA reads TGTGCCAGCAGTGAAGGGATGACGGGAACTGAAGCTTTCTTT.

The chain combines TRBV25-1 with TRBJ2-5; D remains ambiguous. V shed 2 bases and J shed 11 bases, with 9 bases lying between them. CDR1 MGHDK and CDR2 SYGVNS come from the germline V gene. The CDR3 consists of 11 residues. The CDR3 here is CASSEPGTQYF. The CDR3 DNA reads as TGTGCCAGCAGTGAACCGGGCACTCAGTACTTC. Variable domain in full (rest from reference TRBV25-1 and TRBJ2-5): EADIYQTPRYLVIGTGKKITLECSQTMGHDKMYWYQQDPGMELHLIHYSYGVNSTEKGDLSSESTVSRIRTEHFPLTLESARPSHTSQYLCASSEPGTQYFGPGTRLLVL.

On this clonotype: This may be a read error, as it is one base from a much larger clone. Here the CDR3 reads CAGTRGIAYSEAFF. The CDR3 DNA is TGTGCCGGGACGCGGGGGATTGCTTACTCTGAAGCTTTCTTT. The V call is TRBV5-8, the J call TRBJ1-1; D perhaps matches TRBD1 (5 bases). This CDR3 contains 14 residues. Trimming left V 10 bases short and J 6 bases short, with 22 bases between. Germline CDR1 and CDR2: SGHTS and YDEGEE. Together with reference TRBV5-8 and TRBJ1-1, the CDR3 gives the full variable domain: EAGVTQSPTHLIKTRGQQATLRCSPISGHTSVYWYQQALGLGLQFLLWYDEGEERNRGNFPPRFSGRQFPNYSSELNVNALELEDSALYLCAGTRGIAYSEAFFGQGTRLTVV.

This clonotype was detected ten times or more. Compared with germline, one end of the junction differs, possibly owing to a read error. This rearrangement joins TRBV5-4 to TRBJ1-1; TRBD1 matches 9 bases. There are 15 residues in the CDR3. Germline CDR1 reads SGHNT; CDR2 reads YYREEE (reference sequence). CDR3 residues: CASSPRTGGHTEAFF. CDR3 sequence (DNA): TGTGCCAGCAGCCCGCGTACAGGGGGCCACACCGAAGCTTTCTTT.

The V and J genes are TRBV20-1 and TRBJ2-7; TRBD1 matches 7 bases. The CDR3 has 11 amino acids. The V segment lost 6 bases and the J segment 7 bases; nucleotides outside the gene matches: 6. Germline-derived CDR1 and CDR2 are DFQATT and SNEGSKA (reference sequence). CDR3 sequence (DNA): TGCAGTGCGAGGACAGGTGAAGAGCAGTACGTC. Residues: CSARTGEEQYV.